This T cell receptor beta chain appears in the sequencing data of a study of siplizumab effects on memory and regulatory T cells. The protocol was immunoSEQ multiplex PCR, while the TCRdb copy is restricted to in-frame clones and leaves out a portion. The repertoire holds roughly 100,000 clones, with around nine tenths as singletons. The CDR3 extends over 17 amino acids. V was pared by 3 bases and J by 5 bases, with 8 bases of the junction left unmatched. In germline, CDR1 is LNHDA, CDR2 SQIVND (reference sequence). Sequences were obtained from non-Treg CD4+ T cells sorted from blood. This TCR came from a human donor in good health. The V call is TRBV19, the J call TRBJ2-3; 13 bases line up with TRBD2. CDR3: CASSIRTSGRSKDTQYF. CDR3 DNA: TGTGCCAGTAGTATCCGGACTAGCGGGAGATCGAAAGATACGCAGTATTTT. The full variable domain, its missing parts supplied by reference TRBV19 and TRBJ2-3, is DGGITQSPKYLFRKEGQNVTLSCEQNLNHDAMYWYRQDPGQGLRLIYYSQIVNDFQKGDIAEGYSVSREKKESFPLTVTSAQKNPTAFYLCASSIRTSGRSKDTQYFGPGTRLTVL.